This TCR beta chain was observed in a study of identical twins. The study, taken as a whole, reports: Conclusions came from cross-sectional statistical analysis, not from following the same donors. Cord blood beta clonotypes present at high abundance carried fewer insertions; no such pattern appeared in memory repertoires. Out-of-frame beta sequences exhibited a weaker degree of excess twin sharing.

This clonotype was seen more than once but under ten times. Its antigen is not identified. TCRdb ran MiXCR on the 5' RACE reads and lists one entry per CDR3 protein. The sample lists hundreds of thousands of distinct CDR3 sequences; around a sixth were seen once. V was trimmed by 7 bases and J by 5 bases, leaving 7 bases between them. CDR1 and CDR2 (germline): MNHNY, SVGAGI (reference sequence). The CDR3 is 11 amino acids. This sample also belongs to another study, concerning T cells expressing NK-cell markers. That work states: The study drew TCR beta repertoires from sorted CD3+CD56+NKG2C+, CD3+CD56+NKG2C- and CD3+CD56-NKG2C+ T cells.

The sequenced material came from PBMCs. The chain employs TRBV6-6 and TRBJ2-3; no clear D gene. The receptor was derived from a young woman in good health. Written as DNA, the CDR3 is TGTGCCAGCATCACCGGAGATACGCAGTATTTT. Translated, it gives CASITGDTQYF.